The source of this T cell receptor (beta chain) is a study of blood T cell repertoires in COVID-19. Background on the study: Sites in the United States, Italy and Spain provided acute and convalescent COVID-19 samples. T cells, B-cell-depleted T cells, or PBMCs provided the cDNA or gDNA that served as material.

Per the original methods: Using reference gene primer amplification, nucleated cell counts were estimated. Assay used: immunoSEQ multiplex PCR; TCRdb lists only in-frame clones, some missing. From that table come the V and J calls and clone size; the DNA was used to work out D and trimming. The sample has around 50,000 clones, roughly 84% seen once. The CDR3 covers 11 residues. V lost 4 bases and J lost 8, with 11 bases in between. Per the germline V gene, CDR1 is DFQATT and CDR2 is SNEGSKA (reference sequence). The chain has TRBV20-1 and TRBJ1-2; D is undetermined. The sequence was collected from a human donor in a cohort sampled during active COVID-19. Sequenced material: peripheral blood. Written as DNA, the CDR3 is TGCAGTGCTAAAGCCCCCCGAGGCTACACCTTC. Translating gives CSAKAPRGYTF.